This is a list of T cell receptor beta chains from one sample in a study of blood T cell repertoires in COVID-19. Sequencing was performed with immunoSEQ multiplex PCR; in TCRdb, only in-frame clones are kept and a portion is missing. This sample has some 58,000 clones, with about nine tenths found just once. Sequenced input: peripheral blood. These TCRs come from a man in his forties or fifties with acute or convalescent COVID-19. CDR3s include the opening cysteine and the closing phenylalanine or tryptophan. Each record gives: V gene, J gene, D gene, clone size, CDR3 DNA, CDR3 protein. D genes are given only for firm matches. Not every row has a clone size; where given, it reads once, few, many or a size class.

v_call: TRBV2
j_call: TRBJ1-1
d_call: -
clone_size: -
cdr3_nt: TGTGCCAGCAGCCGGGGAAGCGGCGCTGAAGCTTTCTTT
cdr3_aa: CASSRGSGAEAFF

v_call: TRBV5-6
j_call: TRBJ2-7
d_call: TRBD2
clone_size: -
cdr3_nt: TGTGCCAGCAGCGTGGGACTAGCGTACGAGCAGTACTTC
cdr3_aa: CASSVGLAYEQYF

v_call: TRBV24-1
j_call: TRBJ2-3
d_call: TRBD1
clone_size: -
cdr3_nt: TGTGCCACCAGTGCTCGGACAGGGGGTGGCACAGATACGCAGTATTTT
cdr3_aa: CATSARTGGGTDTQYF

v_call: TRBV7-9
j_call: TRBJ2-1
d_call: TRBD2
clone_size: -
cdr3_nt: TGTGCCAGCAGCCCCCTAGGGACTAGCTTACATGAGCAGTTCTTC
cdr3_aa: CASSPLGTSLHEQFF

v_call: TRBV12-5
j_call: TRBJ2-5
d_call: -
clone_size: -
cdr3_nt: TGTGCTAGTGGTTACGTGGGGGCGAGACAAGAGACCCAGTACTTC
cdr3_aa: CASGYVGARQETQYF

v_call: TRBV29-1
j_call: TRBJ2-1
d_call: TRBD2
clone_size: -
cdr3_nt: TGCAGCGTTGATTTGGGGCTAGCGGGATACAATGAGCAGTTCTTC
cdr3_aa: CSVDLGLAGYNEQFF

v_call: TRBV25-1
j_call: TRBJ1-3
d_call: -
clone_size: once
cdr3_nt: TGTGCCAGCAGTGTCATGACACCGAGCTCTGGAAACACCATATATTTT
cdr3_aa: CASSVMTPSSGNTIYF

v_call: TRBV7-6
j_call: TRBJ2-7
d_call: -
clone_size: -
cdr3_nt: TGTGCCAGCAGCTTGGGGCAGGGAGGTGGCTACGAGCAGTACTTC
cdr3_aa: CASSLGQGGGYEQYF

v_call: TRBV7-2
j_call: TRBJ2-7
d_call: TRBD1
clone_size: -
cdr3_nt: TGTGCCAGCAGGCCTACCGGGACAGGGTCCCCCAAGCAGTACTTC
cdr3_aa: CASRPTGTGSPKQYF

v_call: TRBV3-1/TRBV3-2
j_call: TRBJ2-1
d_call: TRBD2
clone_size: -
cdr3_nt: TGTGCCAGCAGCCAATCCCCCCGGGTAGCGGGAACTTACAATGAGCAGTTCTTC
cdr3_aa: CASSQSPRVAGTYNEQFF

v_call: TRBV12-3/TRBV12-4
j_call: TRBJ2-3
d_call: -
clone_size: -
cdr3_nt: TGTGCCAGCAGTTTCCGGACTCGAGGTACGCAGTATTTT
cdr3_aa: CASSFRTRGTQYF

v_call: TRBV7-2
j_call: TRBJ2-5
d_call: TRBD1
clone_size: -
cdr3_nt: TGTGCCAGTGGGGGACAGGGGCAAGAGACCCAGTACTTC
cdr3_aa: CASGGQGQETQYF

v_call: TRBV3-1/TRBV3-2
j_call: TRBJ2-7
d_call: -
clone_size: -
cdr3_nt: TGTGCCAGCAGCCCAGGCAGGGAATTAAGCTGGGAGCAGTACTTC
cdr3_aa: CASSPGRELSWEQYF

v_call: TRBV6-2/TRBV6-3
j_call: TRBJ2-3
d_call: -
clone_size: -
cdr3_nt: TGTGCCAGCAGTTTCAGGGTCGATACGCAGTATTTT
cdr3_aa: CASSFRVDTQYF